This is a list of T cell receptor beta chains from one sample in a study of blood T cells in healthy people across ages. TCRdb fed the 5' RACE reads into MiXCR, producing one record per CDR3 protein. The sample includes about 1.1 million distinct CDR3 sequences, less than 45% seen only once; the top ten take about an eighth. Sequences were obtained from blood. The receptors come from a man younger than 35 in good health. Both conserved end residues are part of each CDR3. Each record gives: CDR3 length, J gene, V gene, D gene, clone size, CDR3 DNA, CDR3 protein. D genes are given only for firm matches. Clone size is not always given. Where it is, it says once, few, many or a class for expanded clones.

length: 14
J: TRBJ2-1
V: TRBV11-3
D: -
size: few
DNA: TGTGCCAGCAGCTCACAGGGAACAAGCGGTGAGCAGTTCTTC
CDR3: CASSSQGTSGEQFF

length: 14
J: TRBJ1-6
V: TRBV12-3/TRBV12-4
D: -
size: few
DNA: TGTGCCAGCAGCCCTGGACTGAATAATTCACCCCTCCACTTT
CDR3: CASSPGLNNSPLHF

length: 20
J: TRBJ1-6
V: TRBV20-1
D: -
size: -
DNA: TGCAGTGCTAGAGTTCGTCAGGGTTTCACAGCCTTGGGGACTAATTCACCCCTCCACTTT
CDR3: CSARVRQGFTALGTNSPLHF

length: 14
J: TRBJ1-4
V: TRBV9
D: -
size: -
DNA: TGTGCCAGCAGCGTCGGGACAACCTATGAAAAACTGTTTTTT
CDR3: CASSVGTTYEKLFF

length: 15
J: TRBJ1-5
V: TRBV9
D: TRBD1
size: -
DNA: TGTGCCAGCAGCACCCGGACAGGGGCCTATCAGCCCCAGCATTTT
CDR3: CASSTRTGAYQPQHF

length: 14
J: TRBJ2-7
V: TRBV7-8
D: TRBD1
size: -
DNA: TGTGCCAGCAGCTTAGCGGGACAGGGGGTTGAGCAGTACTTC
CDR3: CASSLAGQGVEQYF

length: 15
J: TRBJ1-2
V: TRBV7-2
D: -
size: once
DNA: TGTGCCAGCAGCTTAGGACAGACTGACAAATATGGCTACACCTTC
CDR3: CASSLGQTDKYGYTF

length: 17
J: TRBJ2-1
V: TRBV7-2
D: -
size: -
DNA: TGTGCCAGCAGTCCGATCCCTGTCGTGGGCCCCTACAATGAGCAGTTCTTC
CDR3: CASSPIPVVGPYNEQFF

length: 15
J: TRBJ2-3
V: TRBV20-1
D: -
size: -
DNA: TGCAGTGCTAGAGAAGTTCAGGGCGGCCCTGATACGCAGTATTTT
CDR3: CSAREVQGGPDTQYF

length: 15
J: TRBJ1-2
V: TRBV4-2
D: -
size: -
DNA: TGTGCCAGCAGCCAAGAGGGCGACAGTAACTATGGCTACACCTTC
CDR3: CASSQEGDSNYGYTF

length: 15
J: TRBJ2-7
V: TRBV4-1
D: TRBD1
size: -
DNA: TGCGCCAGCAGCCAGACAGGGGACCCATCCTACGAGCAGTACTTC
CDR3: CASSQTGDPSYEQYF

length: 13
J: TRBJ1-2
V: TRBV4-2
D: -
size: few
DNA: TGTGCCAGCAGACTACTGGGAGGGTATGGCTACACCTTC
CDR3: CASRLLGGYGYTF

length: 15
J: TRBJ1-6
V: TRBV20-1
D: -
size: -
DNA: TGCAGTGCCCTCAGGCAGAGTCCCTATAATTCACCCCTCCACTTT
CDR3: CSALRQSPYNSPLHF

length: 17
J: TRBJ2-1
V: TRBV7-9
D: -
size: few
DNA: TGTGCCAGCAGCGTAAGTCGAACGGGCACACCGTGGAATGAGCAGTTCTTC
CDR3: CASSVSRTGTPWNEQFF

length: 18
J: TRBJ2-7
V: TRBV7-7
D: TRBD1
size: -
DNA: TGTGCCAGCAGCTTAACAGACTCGGGACAGAGCTCCTACAATGAGCAGTACTTC
CDR3: CASSLTDSGQSSYNEQYF

length: 14
J: TRBJ2-7
V: TRBV4-2
D: -
size: -
DNA: TGTGCCAGCAGCCGACGGGACAAGACCCACGAGCAGTACTTC
CDR3: CASSRRDKTHEQYF

length: 17
J: TRBJ2-5
V: TRBV6-6
D: -
size: few
DNA: TGTGCCAGCAGTTACCCATCTTCGGGCCATCAGCAAGAGACCCAGTACTTC
CDR3: CASSYPSSGHQQETQYF

length: 14
J: TRBJ2-3
V: TRBV29-1
D: TRBD2
size: -
DNA: TGCACCTGCCGGGCTAGCGGGTGGGGAGATACGCAGTATTTT
CDR3: CTCRASGWGDTQYF

length: 17
J: TRBJ2-1
V: TRBV4-3
D: -
size: few
DNA: TGCGCCAGCAGCCCCAGTGGTACGAGATCCTCCTACAATGAGCAGTTCTTC
CDR3: CASSPSGTRSSYNEQFF

length: 14
J: TRBJ2-7
V: TRBV18
D: -
size: -
DNA: TGTGCCAGCTCACTGGGAGGTAGGGACAATGAGCAGTACTTC
CDR3: CASSLGGRDNEQYF

length: 15
J: TRBJ1-4
V: TRBV28
D: -
size: -
DNA: TGTGCCAGCAGTTTATTAGGACGGACCTATGAAAAACTGTTTTTT
CDR3: CASSLLGRTYEKLFF

length: 15
J: TRBJ2-2
V: TRBV20-1
D: TRBD2
size: -
DNA: TGCAGTGCTAGTGGGCGGGGGGGTGGCACCGGGGAGCTGTTTTTT
CDR3: CSASGRGGGTGELFF

length: 14
J: TRBJ2-5
V: TRBV25-1
D: -
size: -
DNA: TGTGCCAGCAGTGAGCTAGGGTCTCGGGAGACCCAGTACTTC
CDR3: CASSELGSRETQYF

length: 13
J: TRBJ1-1
V: TRBV10-3
D: -
size: -
DNA: TGTGCCATCAGTCCCAGGGAGAACACTGAAGCTTTCTTT
CDR3: CAISPRENTEAFF

length: 14
J: TRBJ2-7
V: TRBV11-2
D: -
size: -
DNA: TGTGCCAGCAGCGTTGGGTTTTCCTCCTACGAGCAGTACTTC
CDR3: CASSVGFSSYEQYF

length: 16
J: TRBJ2-1
V: TRBV5-1
D: TRBD2
size: -
DNA: TGCGCCAGCAGACCTACTAGCGGGGGGACCTACAATGAGCAGTTCTTC
CDR3: CASRPTSGGTYNEQFF

length: 17
J: TRBJ2-7
V: TRBV27
D: TRBD2
size: -
DNA: TGTGCCAGCAGTTCCATGGGGACGGGGGGGGTTCTCTACGAGCAGTACTTC
CDR3: CASSSMGTGGVLYEQYF

length: 15
J: TRBJ2-2
V: TRBV5-1
D: -
size: -
DNA: TGCGCCAGCAGCCTAAAGACGGCGGGCACCGGGGAGCTGTTTTTT
CDR3: CASSLKTAGTGELFF

length: 15
J: TRBJ1-5
V: TRBV7-2
D: -
size: many
DNA: TGTGCCAGCAGCTTAGACTCGTCGATAAATCAGCCCCAGCATTTT
CDR3: CASSLDSSINQPQHF

length: 14
J: TRBJ1-4
V: TRBV15
D: -
size: -
DNA: TGTGCCACCAGCAGAGGGGACGGTAATGAAAAACTGTTTTTT
CDR3: CATSRGDGNEKLFF

length: 12
J: TRBJ1-1
V: TRBV7-2
D: -
size: -
DNA: TGTGCCAGCAGCGACCGTATCACTGAAGCTTTCTTT
CDR3: CASSDRITEAFF

length: 16
J: TRBJ2-7
V: TRBV7-2
D: -
size: -
DNA: TGTGCCAGCAGTAAAAACCGGGACACCTACTCCTACGAGCAGTACTTC
CDR3: CASSKNRDTYSYEQYF

length: 12
J: TRBJ2-2
V: TRBV7-3
D: -
size: -
DNA: TGTGCCAGCGGGGTGAACACCGAGGAGCTGTTTTTT
CDR3: CASGVNTEELFF

length: 13
J: TRBJ2-5
V: TRBV5-1
D: -
size: few
DNA: TGCGCCAGCAGTTCCTTCCGGGGCGAGACCCAGTACTTC
CDR3: CASSSFRGETQYF

length: 14
J: TRBJ2-2
V: TRBV28
D: -
size: few
DNA: TGTGCCAGCAGTTTGATGGGAGCCCACGGGGAGCTGTTTTTT
CDR3: CASSLMGAHGELFF

length: 11
J: TRBJ1-1
V: TRBV7-2
D: -
size: few
DNA: TGTGCCAGCAGCTTAAAAGCCACCGCTTTCTTT
CDR3: CASSLKATAFF

length: 20
J: TRBJ2-2
V: TRBV11-2
D: -
size: -
DNA: TGTGCCAGCAGCGGCGCTCTCAGGGGATGGAGGACTCTGAACACCGGGGAGCTGTTTTTT
CDR3: CASSGALRGWRTLNTGELFF

length: 16
J: TRBJ2-2
V: TRBV9
D: TRBD1
size: -
DNA: TGTGCCAGCAGCGGACAGGGCGTCCGGGCATACGGGGAGCTGTTTTTT
CDR3: CASSGQGVRAYGELFF

length: 14
J: TRBJ2-5
V: TRBV12-3/TRBV12-4
D: -
size: many
DNA: TGTGCCAGCAGTTTGACACCAGCGCCAGAGACCCAGTACTTC
CDR3: CASSLTPAPETQYF

length: 15
J: TRBJ1-5
V: TRBV20-1
D: -
size: few
DNA: TGCAGTGCTAGTTTACGTGGGGACATCAATCAGCCCCAGCATTTT
CDR3: CSASLRGDINQPQHF

length: 16
J: TRBJ2-7
V: TRBV5-1
D: TRBD1
size: few
DNA: TGCGCCAGCAGCCCCACACCGGGACAGATCACCTACGAGCAGTACTTC
CDR3: CASSPTPGQITYEQYF

length: 15
J: TRBJ1-2
V: TRBV11-1
D: TRBD1
size: few
DNA: TGTGCCAGCAGCTTAGATGGCGACAGGGTCGGTGGCTACACCTTC
CDR3: CASSLDGDRVGGYTF

length: 15
J: TRBJ1-2
V: TRBV7-9
D: -
size: few
DNA: TGTGCCAGCAGCTTAGCGGGGTCCGACCCGTATGGCTACACCTTC
CDR3: CASSLAGSDPYGYTF

length: 14
J: TRBJ2-1
V: TRBV6-6
D: -
size: -
DNA: TGTGCCAGCAGTACGCAGGGGATAAGGGATGAGCAGTTCTTC
CDR3: CASSTQGIRDEQFF

length: 14
J: TRBJ2-1
V: TRBV15
D: TRBD1
size: -
DNA: TGTGCCACCGGCGGTACAGGGGCGCGGAATGAGCAGTTCTTC
CDR3: CATGGTGARNEQFF

length: 15
J: TRBJ2-2
V: TRBV6-6
D: -
size: once
DNA: TGTGCCAGCAGTTCAGAACTCGGATACACCGGGGAGCTGTTTTTT
CDR3: CASSSELGYTGELFF

length: 14
J: TRBJ2-1
V: TRBV9
D: -
size: few
DNA: TGTGCCAGCAGCGACCGCGTGGTGGACAATGAGCAGTTCTTC
CDR3: CASSDRVVDNEQFF

length: 13
J: TRBJ2-5
V: TRBV6-2/TRBV6-3
D: -
size: -
DNA: TGTGCCAGCAGCCAGGGAGCAAAAGAGACCCAGTACTTC
CDR3: CASSQGAKETQYF

length: 15
J: TRBJ2-3
V: TRBV9
D: TRBD2
size: few
DNA: TGTGCCAGCAGCGGCTTAGCGGGGGGTGGAGATACGCAGTATTTT
CDR3: CASSGLAGGGDTQYF

length: 14
J: TRBJ1-5
V: TRBV20-1
D: -
size: -
DNA: TGCAGTGCTCCCTCCGGGACAAGGTATCAGCCCCAGCATTTT
CDR3: CSAPSGTRYQPQHF

length: 16
J: TRBJ2-1
V: TRBV7-9
D: -
size: -
DNA: TGTGCCAGCAGCTTACGTGGGCCAACATCATACAATGAGCAGTTCTTC
CDR3: CASSLRGPTSYNEQFF

length: 14
J: TRBJ1-1
V: TRBV12-3/TRBV12-4
D: TRBD1
size: many
DNA: TGTGCCAGCAGTTTGGACAGGGAGAACACTGAAGCTTTCTTT
CDR3: CASSLDRENTEAFF